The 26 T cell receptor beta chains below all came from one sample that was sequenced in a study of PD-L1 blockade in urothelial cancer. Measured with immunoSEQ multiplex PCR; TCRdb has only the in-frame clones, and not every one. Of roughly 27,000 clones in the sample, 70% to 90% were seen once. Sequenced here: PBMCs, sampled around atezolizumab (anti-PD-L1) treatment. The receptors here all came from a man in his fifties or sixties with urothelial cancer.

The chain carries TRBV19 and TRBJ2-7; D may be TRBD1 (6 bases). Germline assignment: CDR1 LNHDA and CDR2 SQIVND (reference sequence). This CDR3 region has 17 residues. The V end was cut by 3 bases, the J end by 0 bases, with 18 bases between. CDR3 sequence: CASSIRRTGGSSYEQYF. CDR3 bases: TGTGCCAGTAGTATCCGACGCACTGGGGGCAGCTCCTACGAGCAGTACTTC.

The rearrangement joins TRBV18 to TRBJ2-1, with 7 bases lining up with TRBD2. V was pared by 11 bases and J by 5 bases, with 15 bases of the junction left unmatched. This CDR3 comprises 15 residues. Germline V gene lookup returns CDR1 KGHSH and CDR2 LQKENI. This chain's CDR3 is CAGVPRTSKNNEQFF. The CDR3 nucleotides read TGTGCCGGAGTGCCACGGACTAGTAAAAACAATGAGCAGTTCTTC.

In nucleotides, the CDR3 is TGCGCCAGCAGAGAAAGGACAGTGAACACCGGGGAGCTGTTTTTT. Translating it yields CASRERTVNTGELFF. The chain employs TRBV10-2 and TRBJ2-2; possible D gene TRBD1, 6 bases. Germline values: CDR1 WSHSY, CDR2 SAAADI. Trimming cost V 6 bases and J 1 base, with 12 bases left between them. This CDR3 comprises 15 residues.

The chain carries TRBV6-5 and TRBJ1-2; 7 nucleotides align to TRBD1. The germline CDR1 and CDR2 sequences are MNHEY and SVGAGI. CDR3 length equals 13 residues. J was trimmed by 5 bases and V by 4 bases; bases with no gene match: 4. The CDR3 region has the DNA TGTGCCAGCAGTTCCGGGACAGTTTATGGCTACACCTTC. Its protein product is CASSSGTVYGYTF.

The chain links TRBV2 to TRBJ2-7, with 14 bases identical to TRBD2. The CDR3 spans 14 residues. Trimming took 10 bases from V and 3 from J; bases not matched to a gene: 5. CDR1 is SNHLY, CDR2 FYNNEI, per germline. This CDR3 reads CAIRGTSGGYEQYF. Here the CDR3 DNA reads TGTGCCATCCGGGGGACTAGCGGGGGCTACGAGCAGTACTTC.

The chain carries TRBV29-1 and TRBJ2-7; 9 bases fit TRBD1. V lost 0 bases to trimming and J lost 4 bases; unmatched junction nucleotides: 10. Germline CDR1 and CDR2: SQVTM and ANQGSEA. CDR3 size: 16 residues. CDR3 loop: CSVEDPRGTGQYEQYF. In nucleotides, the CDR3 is TGCAGCGTTGAAGATCCCCGGGGGACAGGGCAGTACGAGCAGTACTTC.

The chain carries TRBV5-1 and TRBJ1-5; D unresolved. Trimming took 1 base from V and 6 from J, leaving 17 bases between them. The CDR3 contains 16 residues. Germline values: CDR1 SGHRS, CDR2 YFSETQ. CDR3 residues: CASSLLPARDSQPQHF. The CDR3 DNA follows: TGCGCCAGCAGCTTGTTGCCAGCGAGGGATAGTCAGCCCCAGCATTTT. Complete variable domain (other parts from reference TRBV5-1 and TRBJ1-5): KAGVTQTPRYLIKTRGQQVTLSCSPISGHRSVSWYQQTPGQGLQFLFEYFSETQRNKGNFPGRFSGRQFSNSRSEMNVSTLELGDSALYLCASSLLPARDSQPQHFGDGTRLSIL.

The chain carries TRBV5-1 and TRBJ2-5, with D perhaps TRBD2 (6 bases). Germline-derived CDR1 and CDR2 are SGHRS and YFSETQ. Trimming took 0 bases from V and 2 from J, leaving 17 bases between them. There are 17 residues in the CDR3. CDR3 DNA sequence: TGCGCCAGCAGCTTGGCCCTGCGGGGTGAGGGGCAAGAGACCCAGTACTTC. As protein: CASSLALRGEGQETQYF. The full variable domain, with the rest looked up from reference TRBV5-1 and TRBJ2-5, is KAGVTQTPRYLIKTRGQQVTLSCSPISGHRSVSWYQQTPGQGLQFLFEYFSETQRNKGNFPGRFSGRQFSNSRSEMNVSTLELGDSALYLCASSLALRGEGQETQYFGPGTRLLVL.

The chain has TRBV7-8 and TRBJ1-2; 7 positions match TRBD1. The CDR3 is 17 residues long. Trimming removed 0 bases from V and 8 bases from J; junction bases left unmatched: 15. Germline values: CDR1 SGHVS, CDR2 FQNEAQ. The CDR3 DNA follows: TGTGCCAGCAGCTTAGCGCTGGTAGGGACAGAGGGAGGAGGCTACACCTTC. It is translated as CASSLALVGTEGGGYTF.

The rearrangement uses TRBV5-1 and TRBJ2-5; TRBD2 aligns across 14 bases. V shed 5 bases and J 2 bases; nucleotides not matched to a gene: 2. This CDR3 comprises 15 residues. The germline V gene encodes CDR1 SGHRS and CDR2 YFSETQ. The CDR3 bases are TGCGCCAGCAGAGGGACTAGCGGGGGTCAAGAGACCCAGTACTTC. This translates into CASRGTSGGQETQYF.

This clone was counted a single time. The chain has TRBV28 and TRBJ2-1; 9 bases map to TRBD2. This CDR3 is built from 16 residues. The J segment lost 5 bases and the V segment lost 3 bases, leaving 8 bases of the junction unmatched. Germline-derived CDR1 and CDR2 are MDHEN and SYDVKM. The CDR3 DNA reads TGTGCCAGCAGTTTTACGCCGGGACTAGCAAACAATGAGCAGTTCTTC. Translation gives CASSFTPGLANNEQFF. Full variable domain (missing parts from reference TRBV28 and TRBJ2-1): DVKVTQSSRYLVKRTGEKVFLECVQDMDHENMFWYRQDPGLGLRLIYFSYDVKMKEKGDIPEGYSVSREKKERFSLILESASTNQTSMYLCASSFTPGLANNEQFFGPGTRLTVL.

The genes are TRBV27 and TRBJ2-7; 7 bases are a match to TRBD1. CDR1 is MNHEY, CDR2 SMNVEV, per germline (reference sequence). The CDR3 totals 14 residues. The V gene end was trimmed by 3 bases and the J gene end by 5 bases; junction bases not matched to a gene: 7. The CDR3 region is CASSFRQGRDEQYF. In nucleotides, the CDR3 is TGTGCCAGCAGTTTCCGACAGGGCCGCGACGAGCAGTACTTC.

CDR3 nucleotide sequence: TGTGCCAGCAGTCCTTGGGCTTGGGCCCGCCTTAAGGTGACTAATGAAAAACTGTTTTTT. This translates into CASSPWAWARLKVTNEKLFF. V usage is TRBV28 and J usage is TRBJ1-4, with D uncertain. In germline, CDR1 is MDHEN, CDR2 SYDVKM. V gave up 5 bases and J gave up 2 bases, with 27 bases separating them. The length of the CDR3 is 20 residues.

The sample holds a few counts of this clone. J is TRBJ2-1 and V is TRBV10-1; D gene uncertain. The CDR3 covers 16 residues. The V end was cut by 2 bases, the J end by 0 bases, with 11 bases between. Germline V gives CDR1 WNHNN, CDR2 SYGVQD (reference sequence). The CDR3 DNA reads TGCGCCAGCAGTGAGACGGCTACGGGCTCCTACAATGAGCAGTTCTTC. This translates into CASSETATGSYNEQFF.

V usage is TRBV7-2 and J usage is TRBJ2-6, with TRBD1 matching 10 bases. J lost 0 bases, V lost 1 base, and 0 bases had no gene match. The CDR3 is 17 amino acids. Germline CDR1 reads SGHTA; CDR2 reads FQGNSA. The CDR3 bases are TGTGCCAGCAGCTTAGGGGACAGGGGCTCTGGGGCCAACGTCCTGACTTTC. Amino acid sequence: CASSLGDRGSGANVLTF.

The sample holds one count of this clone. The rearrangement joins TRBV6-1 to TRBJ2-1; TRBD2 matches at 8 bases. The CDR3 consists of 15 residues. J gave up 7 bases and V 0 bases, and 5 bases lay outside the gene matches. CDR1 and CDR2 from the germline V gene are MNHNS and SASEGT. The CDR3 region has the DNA TGTGCCAGCAGTGAAGCCGACGGGACTAGTAATGAGCAGTTCTTC. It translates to CASSEADGTSNEQFF.

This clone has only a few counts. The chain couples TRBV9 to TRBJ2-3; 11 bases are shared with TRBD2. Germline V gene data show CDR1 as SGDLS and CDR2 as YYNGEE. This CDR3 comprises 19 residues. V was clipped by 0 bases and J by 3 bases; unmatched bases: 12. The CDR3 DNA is TGTGCCAGCAGCGTAGGGGCGGCTAGCGGGAGGAGAGGGACAGATACGCAGTATTTT. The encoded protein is CASSVGAASGRRGTDTQYF.

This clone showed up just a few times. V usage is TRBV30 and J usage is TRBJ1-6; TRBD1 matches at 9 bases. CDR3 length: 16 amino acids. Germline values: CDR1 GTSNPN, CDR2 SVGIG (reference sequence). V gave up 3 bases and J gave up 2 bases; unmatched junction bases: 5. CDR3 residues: CAWRPRDRAYNSPLHF. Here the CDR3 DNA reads TGTGCCTGGAGACCCCGGGACAGGGCCTATAATTCACCCCTCCACTTT.

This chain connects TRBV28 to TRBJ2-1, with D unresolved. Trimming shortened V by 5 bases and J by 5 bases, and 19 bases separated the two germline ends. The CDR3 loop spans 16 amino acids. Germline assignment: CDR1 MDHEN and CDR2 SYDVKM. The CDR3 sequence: CASSPLGVYKDNEQFF. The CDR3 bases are TGTGCCAGCAGTCCCCTAGGCGTGTACAAAGACAATGAGCAGTTCTTC.

This CDR3 reads CASSLGQHEQYF. In nucleotides, the CDR3 is TGCGCCAGCAGCTTAGGACAGCACGAGCAGTACTTC. The rearrangement links TRBV5-1 to TRBJ2-7; D is possibly TRBD1 (6 bases). Germline V gene sequence: CDR1 SGHRS, CDR2 YFSETQ. The CDR3 is made up of 12 amino acids. V shed 2 bases and J shed 5 bases, with 8 bases lying between them.

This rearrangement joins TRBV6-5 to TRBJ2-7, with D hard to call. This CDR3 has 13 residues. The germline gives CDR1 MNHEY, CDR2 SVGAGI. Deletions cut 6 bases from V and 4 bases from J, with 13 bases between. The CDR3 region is CASRGPRSYEQYF. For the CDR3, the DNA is TGTGCCAGCAGGGGCCCCCGCTCATACGAGCAGTACTTC.

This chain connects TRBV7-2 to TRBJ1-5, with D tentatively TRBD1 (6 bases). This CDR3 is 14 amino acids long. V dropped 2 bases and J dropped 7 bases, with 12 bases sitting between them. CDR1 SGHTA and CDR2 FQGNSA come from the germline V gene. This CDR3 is CASSLNGGGQPQHF. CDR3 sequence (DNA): TGTGCCAGCAGCTTAAATGGGGGGGGCCAGCCCCAGCATTTT.

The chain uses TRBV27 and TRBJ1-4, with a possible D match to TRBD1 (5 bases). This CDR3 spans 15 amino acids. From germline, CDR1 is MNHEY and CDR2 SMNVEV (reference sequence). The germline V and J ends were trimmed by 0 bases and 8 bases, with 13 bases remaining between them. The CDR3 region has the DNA TGTGCCAGCAGTTTATCGGCAGGGCGGCGCGAAAAACTGTTTTTT. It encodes CASSLSAGRREKLFF.

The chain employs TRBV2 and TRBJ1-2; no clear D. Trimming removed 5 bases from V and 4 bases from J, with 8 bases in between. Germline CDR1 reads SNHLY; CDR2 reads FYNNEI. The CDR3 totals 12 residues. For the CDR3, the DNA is TGTGCCAGCAGTTTGGCTGCCTATGGCTACACCTTC. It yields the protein CASSLAAYGYTF.

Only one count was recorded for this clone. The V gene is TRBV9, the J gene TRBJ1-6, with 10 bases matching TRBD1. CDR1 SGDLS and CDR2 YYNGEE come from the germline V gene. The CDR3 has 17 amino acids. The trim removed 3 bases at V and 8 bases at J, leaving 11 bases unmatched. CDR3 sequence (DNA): TGTGCCAGCAGCGGAGCCCAGGACAGGGGGTCCCATTCACCCCTCCACTTT. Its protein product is CASSGAQDRGSHSPLHF.

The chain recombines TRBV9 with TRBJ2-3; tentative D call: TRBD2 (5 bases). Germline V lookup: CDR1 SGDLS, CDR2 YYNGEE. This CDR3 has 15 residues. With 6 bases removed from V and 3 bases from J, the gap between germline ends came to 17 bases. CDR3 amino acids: CASNPTGFQTDTQYF. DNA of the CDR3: TGTGCCAGCAATCCAACGGGATTTCAAACAGATACGCAGTATTTT.